This TCR beta chain was identified during a study of cytomegalovirus exposure and HLA in healthy donors. Study findings and constraints: Later analysis showed TCR association rates varying by HLA locus, highest for DRB1 and lowest for HLA-C. Per published reports, the classifier diagnosed cytomegalovirus status with high specificity and sensitivity. A later analysis linked more than 15,000 TCR beta sequences to HLA alleles at 0.05 false discovery rate.

Comment on this clone: What it binds is unknown.

The CDR3 sequence is 12 residues long. Trimming removed 9 bases at V and 4 bases at J, with 12 bases between. Germline assignment: CDR1 MDHEN and CDR2 SYDVKM. Vbeta (60) and Jbeta (13) primers were used in the PCR. Per the study methods: About 11 million shared chains were among the about 80 million unique TCR beta chains that a later analysis counted. Some clones are missing from TCRdb's copy, which holds only in-frame ones; the method was immunoSEQ multiplex PCR. Clone size and the V and J calls come from that table; the DNA yielded D and trimming. The sample shows around 220,000 clones, 65% to 90% of them seen only once.

The chain couples TRBV28 to TRBJ1-1; D not certain. The TCR comes from a girl aged 10 to 17 in good health and CMV-seronegative. Sequencing was done on a sample of PBMCs. CDR3 DNA: TGTGCCAGTGCTAAAGTGGTCACTGAAGCTTTCTTT. It encodes CASAKVVTEAFF.